This TCR beta chain was obtained from a study of T cells after yellow fever vaccination. TCRdb itself ran the 5' RACE reads through MiXCR, one entry per CDR3 protein. The data contain about 580,000 distinct CDR3 sequences, about a sixth of them singletons. Whole-study findings and limits: FACS-sorted repertoires might harbor abundant contaminating clonotypes from the bulk population.

As concerns this clonotype: What it binds is unknown.

The sample was PBMCs, taken 5 to 6 days after the first yellow fever vaccination. This clonotype was obtained from a young man who received the YFV17D yellow fever vaccine.

For the CDR3, the DNA is TGCAGTGCGGAGGGGAGCCAGGGGGGCGAGCAGTACTTC. Translated: CSAEGSQGGEQYF. The V call is TRBV20-1, the J call TRBJ2-7, with D possibly matching TRBD1 (7 bases). The CDR3 extends over 13 amino acids. V lost 6 bases and J lost 6, with 18 bases in between. CDR1 is DFQATT and CDR2 is SNEGSKA in the germline V gene (reference sequence).